This is a list of T cell receptor beta chains from one sample in a study of blood T cells in healthy people across ages. MiXCR was run by TCRdb on the 5' RACE reads, yielding one entry per CDR3 protein. The repertoire holds 800,000 or so distinct CDR3 sequences, with around 45% as singletons. What was sequenced was blood. Every receptor here comes from a man aged 80 or over in good health. Both conserved end residues are part of each CDR3. Fields, in order: V gene, clone size, J gene, D gene, CDR3 protein, CDR3 DNA. The D gene is left open where the match is weak. The size entry is marked missing in some rows and otherwise reads once, few, many or a size class.

>TRBV7-8|-|TRBJ2-1|-
CASSSGHINEQFF
TGTGCCAGCAGCTCCGGACATATCAATGAGCAGTTCTTC
>TRBV15|-|TRBJ2-1|-
CATAQLRDEQFF
TGTGCCACCGCCCAGTTAAGGGATGAGCAGTTCTTC
>TRBV24-1|-|TRBJ2-5|-
CATSGTPTGETQYF
TGTGCCACCAGTGGCACGCCGACCGGGGAGACCCAGTACTTC
>TRBV6-2/TRBV6-3|few|TRBJ2-1|TRBD2
CASMGLAASYNEQFF
TGTGCCAGCATGGGACTAGCGGCCTCCTACAATGAGCAGTTCTTC
>TRBV11-3|-|TRBJ2-2|-
CASSLDFSGNTGELFF
TGTGCCAGCAGCTTAGATTTCAGCGGGAACACCGGGGAGCTGTTTTTT
>TRBV5-1|-|TRBJ2-5|-
CASSVQGVEETQYF
TGCGCCAGCAGCGTACAGGGAGTAGAAGAGACCCAGTACTTC
>TRBV5-1|many|TRBJ2-7|-
CASSLRQGRYEQYF
TGCGCCAGCAGCTTACGCCAGGGACGGTACGAGCAGTACTTC
>TRBV20-1|-|TRBJ1-5|-
CSARDYFSHRGNQPQHF
TGCAGTGCTAGAGATTACTTTTCACATCGGGGCAATCAGCCCCAGCATTTT
>TRBV7-9|-|TRBJ2-5|-
CASSYRAMMVETQYF
TGTGCCAGCAGCTATCGGGCTATGATGGTAGAGACCCAGTACTTC
>TRBV28|-|TRBJ2-3|TRBD2
CASSITSGRTSNTQYF
TGTGCCAGCAGTATCACTAGCGGGAGAACGTCGAATACGCAGTATTTT
>TRBV20-1|few|TRBJ1-1|-
CSARDFGQRNTEAFF
TGCAGTGCTAGAGATTTTGGACAGAGGAACACTGAAGCTTTCTTT
>TRBV7-9|-|TRBJ2-2|TRBD2
CASSPRTSGRRDGELFF
TGTGCCAGCAGCCCGAGGACTAGCGGGAGGAGAGACGGGGAGCTGTTTTTT
>TRBV25-1|-|TRBJ2-3|-
CASSEFKGTDTQYF
TGTGCCAGCAGTGAATTCAAGGGGACAGATACGCAGTATTTT
>TRBV5-6|-|TRBJ2-1|TRBD2
CASSPSGLAFSNEQFF
TGTGCCAGCAGCCCATCGGGACTAGCCTTCAGTAATGAGCAGTTCTTC
>TRBV28|-|TRBJ1-5|-
CASSLGHPNQPQHF
TGTGCCAGCTCTCTCGGACACCCCAATCAGCCCCAGCATTTT
>TRBV20-1|-|TRBJ2-7|-
CSARKPGLIYEQYF
TGCAGTGCCAGGAAACCGGGCCTTATCTACGAGCAGTACTTC
>TRBV27|many|TRBJ2-3|TRBD1
CASRRQGAQVSDTQYF
TGTGCCAGCAGGCGACAGGGGGCTCAGGTTTCAGATACGCAGTATTTT
>TRBV20-1|-|TRBJ2-3|-
CSARDASTDTQYF
TGCAGTGCTAGAGATGCTAGCACAGATACGCAGTATTTT
>TRBV24-1|-|TRBJ2-7|-
CATPVAGGYEQYF
TGTGCCACCCCTGTCGCAGGGGGGTACGAGCAGTACTTC
>TRBV28|-|TRBJ2-7|TRBD2
CASSPFSGLIYEQYF
TGTGCCAGCAGCCCGTTTAGCGGGCTTATCTACGAGCAGTACTTC
>TRBV2|-|TRBJ1-6|-
CASSELSLSGSPLHF
TGTGCCAGCAGTGAATTATCCCTCTCTGGTTCACCCCTCCACTTT
>TRBV7-8|-|TRBJ1-5|-
CASTTGEGSYSNQPQHF
TGTGCCAGCACCACCGGAGAGGGTTCTTATAGCAATCAGCCCCAGCATTTT
>TRBV6-2/TRBV6-3|-|TRBJ2-4|-
CASSYLAKNIQYF
TGTGCCAGCAGTTACCTAGCCAAAAACATTCAGTACTTC
>TRBV7-8|-|TRBJ2-7|TRBD1
CASSLEGAGSSYEQYF
TGTGCCAGCAGCTTAGAGGGGGCCGGTAGCTCCTACGAGCAGTACTTC
>TRBV6-1|-|TRBJ2-5|-
CASSEWFQETQYF
TGTGCCAGCAGTGAGTGGTTCCAAGAGACCCAGTACTTC
>TRBV29-1|-|TRBJ2-7|TRBD2
CSVGGDTGGIYEQYF
TGCAGCGTCGGGGGGGACACGGGAGGGATCTACGAGCAGTACTTC
>TRBV28|-|TRBJ2-1|-
CASSVGPTDNEQFF
TGTGCCAGCAGTGTGGGACCGACCGACAATGAGCAGTTCTTC
>TRBV12-3/TRBV12-4|-|TRBJ2-7|-
CASSVKVREQYF
TGTGCCAGCAGCGTAAAAGTACGCGAGCAGTACTTC
>TRBV7-3|-|TRBJ2-3|-
CASSTRSRDTQYF
TGTGCCAGCAGCACGCGGTCTAGAGATACGCAGTATTTT
>TRBV9|-|TRBJ2-3|-
CASSVEYSPDTQYF
TGTGCCAGCAGCGTAGAGTATAGTCCAGATACGCAGTATTTT
>TRBV5-5|-|TRBJ1-5|TRBD1
CASSLGAGGSYQPQHF
TGTGCCAGCAGCTTGGGGGCAGGGGGCTCTTATCAGCCCCAGCATTTT
>TRBV12-3/TRBV12-4|-|TRBJ1-2|-
CAGGQRYGYTF
TGTGCCGGCGGCCAGCGCTATGGCTACACCTTC
>TRBV28|many|TRBJ2-6|-
CAIKGQSSGANVLTF
TGTGCCATCAAAGGGCAGTCCTCTGGGGCCAACGTCCTGACTTTC
>TRBV20-1|-|TRBJ1-5|TRBD1
CSARPTGVSNQPQHF
TGCAGTGCTAGGCCGACAGGGGTCAGCAATCAGCCCCAGCATTTT
>TRBV7-2|many|TRBJ2-7|-
CASSLDPIYEQYF
TGTGCCAGCAGCCTGGACCCTATCTACGAGCAGTACTTC
>TRBV5-1|-|TRBJ2-1|TRBD2
CASEDGTSDEQFF
TGCGCCAGCGAGGACGGGACTAGCGATGAGCAGTTCTTC
>TRBV5-1|-|TRBJ1-6|-
CASSLTYVSPLHF
TGCGCCAGCAGCTTGACGTATGTCTCACCCCTCCACTTT
>TRBV29-1|few|TRBJ2-7|-
CSVEEEGSGYEQYF
TGCAGCGTTGAAGAGGAGGGTTCTGGTTACGAGCAGTACTTC
>TRBV19|-|TRBJ2-4|TRBD2
CASSSTGTSVDIQYF
TGTGCCAGTAGCTCGACCGGGACTAGCGTGGACATTCAGTACTTC
>TRBV20-1|many|TRBJ1-2|TRBD1
CSAAGTGGAGGYTF
TGCAGTGCCGCCGGGACAGGGGGCGCAGGTGGCTACACCTTC
>TRBV3-1|-|TRBJ2-5|-
CASSQDPQGWETQYF
TGTGCCAGCAGCCAAGATCCCCAGGGCTGGGAGACCCAGTACTTC
>TRBV5-1|-|TRBJ1-3|-
CASSPSTVGGNTIYF
TGCGCCAGCAGCCCGTCGACCGTGGGAGGAAACACCATATATTTT
>TRBV7-9|-|TRBJ1-6|-
CASSLGGIHSPLHF
TGTGCCAGCAGCTTAGGTGGGATCCATTCACCCCTCCACTTT
>TRBV20-1|-|TRBJ2-7|-
CSVAGRDDEQYF
TGCAGTGTGGCGGGGAGAGATGACGAGCAGTACTTC
>TRBV20-1|few|TRBJ2-5|TRBD2
CSAPGLAGTETQYF
TGCAGTGCTCCGGGACTAGCGGGAACAGAGACCCAGTACTTC
>TRBV10-3|-|TRBJ2-7|-
CAISSVGDVALEQYF
TGTGCCATCAGTTCGGTAGGGGACGTCGCGTTGGAGCAGTACTTC
>TRBV6-2/TRBV6-3|-|TRBJ2-5|-
CASSYLGTKQETQYF
TGTGCCAGCAGTTACCTCGGGACCAAACAAGAGACCCAGTACTTC
>TRBV6-4|-|TRBJ1-1|-
CASSVRGGGTEAFF
TGTGCCAGCAGTGTCCGCGGGGGGGGCACTGAAGCTTTCTTT
>TRBV29-1|-|TRBJ2-5|-
CSVEPGDGMVTQYF
TGCAGCGTTGAACCTGGGGACGGAATGGTGACCCAGTACTTC
>TRBV30|-|TRBJ1-5|-
CAWSDRVDQPQHF
TGTGCCTGGAGTGACAGGGTAGATCAGCCCCAGCATTTT